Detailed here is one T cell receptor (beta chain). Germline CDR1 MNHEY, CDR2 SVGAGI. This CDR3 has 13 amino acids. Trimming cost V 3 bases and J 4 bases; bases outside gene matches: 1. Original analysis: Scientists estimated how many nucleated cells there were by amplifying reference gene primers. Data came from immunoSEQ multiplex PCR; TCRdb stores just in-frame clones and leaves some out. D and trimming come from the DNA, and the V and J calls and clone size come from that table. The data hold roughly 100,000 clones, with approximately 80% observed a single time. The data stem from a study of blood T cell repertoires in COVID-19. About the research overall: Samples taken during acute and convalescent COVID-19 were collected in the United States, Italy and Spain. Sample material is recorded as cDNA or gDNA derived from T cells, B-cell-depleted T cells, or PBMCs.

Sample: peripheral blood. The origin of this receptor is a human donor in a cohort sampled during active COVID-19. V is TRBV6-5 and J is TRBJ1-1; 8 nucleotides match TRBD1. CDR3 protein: CASSYTGGTEAFF. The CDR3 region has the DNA TGTGCCAGCAGTTATACAGGGGGCACTGAAGCTTTCTTT.